This T cell receptor (beta chain) was retrieved from a study of shared clonotypes between healthy human individuals. The data were produced by immunoSEQ multiplex PCR, yet TCRdb's version contains in-frame clones alone and is incomplete. The sample consists of about 1.4 million clones, roughly 96% of them appearing once. Trimming at V came to 4 bases and at J to 5 bases, leaving 9 bases not matched to a gene. Germline CDR1 is SGHRS and CDR2 is YFSETQ. CDR3 length: 15 residues. Sequencing was done on a sample of naive CD4+ T cells sorted from blood. Subset here: CD45RA+ positively selected. This clonotype was sampled from a man aged 30 to 45 in good health. This sequence joins TRBV5-1 and TRBJ2-3, with TRBD2 identical over 8 bases. The CDR3 region is CASSIDGTRLDTQYF. The CDR3 coding sequence is TGCGCCAGCAGCATTGACGGGACTAGGCTAGATACGCAGTATTTT.